The 9 T cell receptor beta chains below come from one sample, sequenced in a study of Ad26.COV2.S vaccination and SARS-CoV-2 variants. The treatment: some 19 received Ad26.COV2.S at low or high dose, single or two shots; a few received placebo; per-sample allocation not given. Material that was analyzed had been drawn on day 63 after the first vaccine or placebo injection. Clones were sequenced by immunoSEQ multiplex PCR, and TCRdb holds only the in-frame ones, with some missing. The repertoire holds some 300,000 clones, with about 86% as singletons. The material was peripheral blood, obtained in a trial of Ad26.COV2.S vaccine versus placebo. Receptors originate from a person aged 18-65 years who received the Ad26.COV2.S COVID-19 vaccine or a placebo.

There are a few counts of this clone. The rearrangement links TRBV5-8 to TRBJ2-2; 7 nucleotides align to TRBD1. From germline, CDR1 is SGHTS and CDR2 YDEGEE. Trimming removed 4 bases from V and 4 bases from J; junction bases left unmatched: 7. The CDR3 is 15 residues long. CDR3 residues: CASSPGTVGTGELFF. In DNA form, the CDR3 reads TGTGCCAGCAGCCCAGGGACAGTAGGCACCGGGGAGCTGTTTTTT.

CDR3 nucleotides: TGCAGCGTCACGGGGGGGCCGGAGACCCAGTACTTC. This gives the protein CSVTGGPETQYF. This chain links TRBV29-1 with TRBJ2-5; 8 bases agree with TRBD2. The V segment lost 6 bases and the J segment 5 bases; nucleotides outside the gene matches: 5. This CDR3 region has 12 residues. Germline V gives CDR1 SQVTM, CDR2 ANQGSEA.

This chain connects TRBV29-1 to TRBJ1-2, with a tentative D call TRBD1 (5 bases). The CDR3 length is 13 residues. Germline-derived CDR1 and CDR2 are SQVTM and ANQGSEA. V was cut by 4 bases and J by 4 bases, with 13 bases left in between. Here the CDR3 reads CSVGDGRGYGYTF. In DNA form, the CDR3 reads TGCAGCGTTGGGGACGGGAGGGGCTATGGCTACACCTTC.

The CDR3 region is CASSSNRGRTDTQYF. The CDR3 DNA sequence: TGTGCCAGCAGCTCTAACAGGGGGCGGACAGATACGCAGTATTTT. V usage is TRBV7-9 and J usage is TRBJ2-3; 9 bases map to TRBD1. The CDR3 length is 15 residues. Germline CDR1 SEHNR, CDR2 FQNEAQ (reference sequence). J gave up 3 bases and V 4 bases, and 5 bases lay outside the gene matches.

The V call is TRBV24-1, the J call TRBJ2-1; perhaps TRBD1 as D (6 bases). CDR1 KGHDR and CDR2 SFDVKD come from the germline V gene. The CDR3 totals 12 residues. V lost 1 base and J 14 bases, leaving 11 bases between the germline ends. The DNA of the CDR3 is TGTGCCACCAGTGATTTAACAGGGCGGGAGTTCTTC. Protein: CATSDLTGREFF.

This clone came up once. This chain joins TRBV10-3 and TRBJ1-4; D is uncertain. CDR1 is ENHRY and CDR2 is SYGVKD in the germline V gene. Trimming shortened V by 0 bases and J by 0 bases, and 8 bases separated the two germline ends. The CDR3 sequence is 16 residues long. CDR3: CAISESAAATNEKLFF. CDR3 in DNA: TGTGCCATCAGTGAGTCTGCCGCCGCAACTAATGAAAAACTGTTTTTT.

The genes are TRBV3-1 (or the pseudogene TRBV3-2) and TRBJ2-5; TRBD1 agrees at 7 bases. Germline values: CDR1 LGHDT, CDR2 YNNKEL (reference sequence). The V segment lost 4 bases and the J segment 2 bases; nucleotides outside the gene matches: 4. This CDR3 has 14 residues. In nucleotides, the CDR3 is TGTGCCAGCAGCCGGGGGACAGCTCAAGAGACCCAGTACTTC. This translates into CASSRGTAQETQYF.

The V and J genes are TRBV5-6 and TRBJ1-6; TRBD1 might be the D (5 bases). Germline values: CDR1 SGHDT, CDR2 YYEEEE. This CDR3 comprises 17 residues. V was pared by 0 bases and J by 8 bases, with 18 bases between. The CDR3 DNA reads as TGTGCCAGCAGCTTGGTGAGCGGCAGGGCCATTGATTCACCCCTCCACTTT. It is translated as CASSLVSGRAIDSPLHF.

The chain combines TRBV12-3 or TRBV12-4 with TRBJ2-7; 7 bases fit TRBD2. This CDR3 region has 13 residues. Trimming took 5 bases from V and 7 from J; bases not matched to a gene: 8. In DNA, the CDR3 is TGTGCCAGCAGTCCCGCAGCGGGATGGGAGCAGTACTTC. It encodes CASSPAAGWEQYF.